The 12 T cell receptor beta chains listed next were all sequenced from one sample in a study of identical twins. TCRdb re-analysed the 5' RACE reads in MiXCR, keeping a single row per CDR3 protein. The sample includes 1.5 million to 2 million distinct CDR3 sequences, roughly a third of them seen just once. Material for sequencing was cord blood. The receptor set was obtained from a newborn girl in good health.

This clonotype was counted only a few times. The CDR3 loop is CASSERTLNEQFF. The CDR3 DNA is TGTGCCAGCAGTGAAAGGACTCTCAATGAGCAGTTCTTC. The chain couples TRBV2 to TRBJ2-1; D may be TRBD2 (5 bases). Germline-derived CDR1 and CDR2 are SNHLY and FYNNEI. This CDR3 region has 13 residues. V lost 2 bases, J lost 6 bases, and 8 bases lay in between. Using reference TRBV2 and TRBJ2-1 for the parts outside the CDR3, the full variable domain is EPEVTQTPSHQVTQMGQEVILRCVPISNHLYFYWYRQILGQKVEFLVSFYNNEISEKSEIFDDQFSVERPDGSNFTLKIRSTKLEDSAMYFCASSERTLNEQFFGPGTRLTVL.

V and J are TRBV20-1 and TRBJ2-5, with 9 positions matching TRBD1. CDR3 size: 13 residues. Trimming removed 6 bases from V and 1 base from J; junction bases left unmatched: 3. Germline V lookup: CDR1 DFQATT, CDR2 SNEGSKA (reference sequence). The CDR3 nucleotides are TGCAGTGCGGGACAGGGACCCCAAGAGACCCAGTACTTC. Translating it yields CSAGQGPQETQYF.

This clonotype occurred a few times. The chain joins TRBV27 to TRBJ2-1, with 12 bases lining up with TRBD2. Trimming at V came to 6 bases and at J to 7 bases, leaving 10 bases not matched to a gene. From germline, CDR1 is MNHEY and CDR2 SMNVEV (reference sequence). The length of the CDR3 is 16 residues. CDR3 region: CASSKPGLAGRNEQFF. Written as DNA, the CDR3 is TGTGCCAGCAGCAAACCCGGACTAGCGGGAAGGAATGAGCAGTTCTTC.

There are a few counts of this clonotype. V is TRBV10-3 and J is TRBJ2-5; the D gene is possibly TRBD2 (6 bases). CDR3 size: 12 residues. Germline CDR1 is ENHRY and CDR2 is SYGVKD. Trimming cost V 4 bases and J 5 bases, with 8 bases left between them. The CDR3 region is CAISAGRETQYF. The CDR3 coding sequence is TGTGCCATCAGTGCGGGGAGGGAGACCCAGTACTTC.

This clonotype has more than one count but fewer than ten. The V and J genes are TRBV4-1 and TRBJ2-7; unclear D gene. This CDR3 has 14 amino acids. V lost 0 bases and J 3 bases, leaving 9 bases between the germline ends. Germline V lookup: CDR1 MGHRA, CDR2 YSYEKL. CDR3 residues: CASSQEAQSYEQYF. DNA for the CDR3: TGCGCCAGCAGCCAAGAGGCACAGAGCTACGAGCAGTACTTC.

This sequence joins TRBV6-1 and TRBJ1-5; D is perhaps TRBD1 (5 bases). Germline V gene data show CDR1 as MNHNS and CDR2 as SASEGT. The CDR3 is 15 amino acids. V gave up 7 bases and J gave up 1 base, with 14 bases separating them. For the CDR3, the DNA is TGTGCCAGCAAAACACGGGGGTGGAGCAATCAGCCCCAGCATTTT. Its translation: CASKTRGWSNQPQHF.

This clonotype was observed a handful of times. The chain recombines TRBV27 with TRBJ1-4; 9 positions agree with TRBD1. Losses at the gene ends were 3 bases for V and 4 bases for J; bases not matched to a gene: 3. Looked up from germline, CDR1 is MNHEY and CDR2 is SMNVEV (reference sequence). The CDR3 sequence is 15 residues long. CDR3 in DNA: TGTGCCAGCAGTTTTATGGACAGGGGTAATGAAAAACTGTTTTTT. Amino acids: CASSFMDRGNEKLFF.

This chain connects TRBV10-3 to TRBJ2-7; 13 nucleotides align to TRBD2. The CDR3 is 17 amino acids. After removal of 2 bases from V and 0 bases from J, the junction contained 4 bases not matched to a gene. Per germline, CDR1 ENHRY and CDR2 SYGVKD. CDR3 protein: CAISEGGLAGSSYEQYF. CDR3 nucleotide sequence: TGTGCCATCAGTGAGGGGGGACTAGCGGGGAGCTCCTACGAGCAGTACTTC.

This clonotype was seen a few times. The rearrangement joins TRBV5-1 to TRBJ1-2; maybe TRBD1 (6 bases). The CDR3 length is 14 residues. Germline CDR1 is SGHRS and CDR2 is YFSETQ. Trimming removed 0 bases from V and 5 bases from J, with 11 bases in between. The CDR3 protein is CASSLESRGYGYTF. CDR3 in DNA: TGCGCCAGCAGCTTGGAGAGCAGGGGATATGGCTACACCTTC. The full variable domain, in which reference TRBV5-1 and TRBJ1-2 provide the parts outside the CDR3, is KAGVTQTPRYLIKTRGQQVTLSCSPISGHRSVSWYQQTPGQGLQFLFEYFSETQRNKGNFPGRFSGRQFSNSRSEMNVSTLELGDSALYLCASSLESRGYGYTFGSGTRLTVV.

This chain joins TRBV28 and TRBJ2-3; 8 bases align to TRBD2. The CDR3 is 15 residues long. Germline V gene lookup returns CDR1 MDHEN and CDR2 SYDVKM. V dropped 3 bases and J dropped 5; count of bases not matched to a gene: 7. The CDR3 region is CASSFLGGVIDTQYF. In DNA form, the CDR3 reads TGTGCCAGCAGTTTCCTCGGGGGGGTCATAGATACGCAGTATTTT. Full variable domain (remainder filled in from reference TRBV28 and TRBJ2-3): DVKVTQSSRYLVKRTGEKVFLECVQDMDHENMFWYRQDPGLGLRLIYFSYDVKMKEKGDIPEGYSVSREKKERFSLILESASTNQTSMYLCASSFLGGVIDTQYFGPGTRLTVL.

The J gene is TRBJ2-1, the V gene TRBV6-5, with 8 bases fitting TRBD1. The CDR3 runs to 15 residues. The V segment lost 5 bases and the J segment 6 bases; nucleotides outside the gene matches: 9. Germline lookup yields CDR1 MNHEY and CDR2 SVGAGI. CDR3 bases: TGTGCCAGCAGTCATACTCGTCAGGGGGCCAATGAGCAGTTCTTC. This gives the protein CASSHTRQGANEQFF.

The chain recombines TRBV6-5 with TRBJ2-7; 9 bases line up with TRBD1. The CDR3 spans 15 residues. Germline CDR1 and CDR2: MNHEY and SVGAGI. The V and J ends lost 2 bases and 4 bases, in that order; junction bases with no gene match: 6. CDR3 coding DNA: TGTGCCAGCAGTTACGTATTGGGACAGGGTTACGAGCAGTACTTC. Protein sequence: CASSYVLGQGYEQYF.